The entry below gives a single T cell receptor (beta chain) sequence along with its context. The antigen is undetermined. The time point: patch test 1, 2 weeks after DPC sensitization. Indicated treatment: therapeutic diphenylcyclopropenone sensitization with weekly scalp DPC. Total RNA came from unfractionated whole blood. There are 14 residues in the CDR3. With 5 bases removed from V and 0 bases from J, the gap between germline ends came to 12 bases. The germline gives CDR1 GTSNPN, CDR2 SVGIG (reference sequence). The sample is drawn from a study of human T cells and chemical hapten exposure. TCRdb re-derived calls from the RACE reads in MiXCR, one entry per CDR3 protein. The sample yields about 81,000 distinct CDR3 sequences, roughly 7.2% seen once. Regarding the study as a whole: Donor immune responses may differ from healthy people's, since all donors had alopecia.

The genes are TRBV30 and TRBJ2-3; D is perhaps TRBD2 (5 bases). Sequenced material: whole blood, taken in connection with sensitization to the hapten diphenylcyclopropenone (DPC). This TCR was sampled from a woman under 40 with alopecia areata. Some clones in this sample may be carry-over from other donors' samples. The CDR3 coding sequence is TGTGCCTGGGGGAGAGGGCTAAGCACAGATACGCAGTATTTT. It translates to CAWGRGLSTDTQYF.